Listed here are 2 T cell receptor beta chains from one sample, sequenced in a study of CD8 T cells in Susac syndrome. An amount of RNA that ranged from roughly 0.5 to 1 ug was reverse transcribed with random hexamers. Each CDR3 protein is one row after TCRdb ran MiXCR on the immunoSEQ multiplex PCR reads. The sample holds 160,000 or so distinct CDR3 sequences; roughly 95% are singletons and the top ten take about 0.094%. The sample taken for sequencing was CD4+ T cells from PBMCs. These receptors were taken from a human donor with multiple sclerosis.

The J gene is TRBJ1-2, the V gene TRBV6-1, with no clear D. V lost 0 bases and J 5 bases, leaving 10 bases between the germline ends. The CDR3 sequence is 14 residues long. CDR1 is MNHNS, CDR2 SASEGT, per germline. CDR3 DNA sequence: TGTGCCAGCAGTGAAGCCACGGCAAATTATGGCTACACCTTC. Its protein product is CASSEATANYGYTF.

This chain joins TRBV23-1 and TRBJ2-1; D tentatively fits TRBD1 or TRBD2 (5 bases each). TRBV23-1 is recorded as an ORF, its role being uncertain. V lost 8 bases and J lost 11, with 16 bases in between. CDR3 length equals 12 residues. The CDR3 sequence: CASYTPGTKQFF. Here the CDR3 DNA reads TGCGCCAGCTATACCCCCGGGACGAAGCAGTTCTTC.